The 8 T cell receptor beta chains listed next were all sequenced from one sample in a study of OX40 agonist ivuxolimab in advanced cancers. Receptor amplification or capture employed the immunoSEQ multiplex PCR assay. In TCRdb, the immuneACCESS table is reduced to in-frame sequences with V and J assigned. These tables do not hold every clone; where another copy was compared, an unresolved V gene accounts for under half, and the others remain unexplained. The sample has about 63,000 clones on record, 85% to 90% of them singletons. The leading ten clones occupy approximately 0.8% of the sample. This specimen consisted of CD4+ or CD8+ T cells sorted from blood, obtained in a trial of the OX40 agonist ivuxolimab. The receptors were gathered from an adult with an advanced solid tumor such as melanoma, head and neck, liver or kidney cancer.

The chain employs TRBV27 and TRBJ2-7; 9 bases fit TRBD2. Germline CDR1 and CDR2: MNHEY and SMNVEV (reference sequence). With 5 bases clipped from V and 3 bases from J, the junction kept 5 bases outside the gene matches. The CDR3 has 14 residues. The CDR3 nucleotides are TGTGCCAGCAGTATACTAGCGGGTGGCTACGAGCAGTACTTC. Amino acids: CASSILAGGYEQYF.

The chain uses TRBV6-1 and TRBJ1-5; 9 bases are a match to TRBD1. The length of the CDR3 is 15 residues. Germline V gene lookup returns CDR1 MNHNS and CDR2 SASEGT. V lost 6 bases to trimming and J lost 11 bases; unmatched junction nucleotides: 14. CDR3 sequence reads: CASRNLGQGISAQHF. The CDR3, as DNA: TGTGCCAGCAGGAACTTGGGACAGGGTATTTCCGCCCAGCATTTT.

The chain employs TRBV27 and TRBJ1-2; D perhaps matches TRBD1 (5 bases). Germline V gives CDR1 MNHEY, CDR2 SMNVEV (reference sequence). With 2 bases removed from V and 1 base from J, the gap between germline ends came to 14 bases. The CDR3 sequence is 16 residues long. The CDR3 loop reads CASSLLLGDDNYGYTF. The CDR3 nucleotides are TGTGCCAGCAGTTTACTACTCGGGGACGATAACTATGGCTACACCTTC.

The genes are TRBV19 and TRBJ2-2; 10 bases line up with TRBD2. Trimming removed 3 bases from V and 4 bases from J; junction bases left unmatched: 8. Germline CDR1 and CDR2: LNHDA and SQIVND (reference sequence). The CDR3 spans 17 residues. This CDR3 reads CASSISSGRGSTGELFF. CDR3 sequence (DNA): TGTGCCAGTAGTATTTCCAGCGGGAGGGGGTCCACCGGGGAGCTGTTTTTT. Full variable domain (remainder filled in from reference TRBV19 and TRBJ2-2): DGGITQSPKYLFRKEGQNVTLSCEQNLNHDAMYWYRQDPGQGLRLIYYSQIVNDFQKGDIAEGYSVSREKKESFPLTVTSAQKNPTAFYLCASSISSGRGSTGELFFGEGSRLTVL.

The chain joins TRBV7-2 to TRBJ2-7; unclear D gene. Trimming left V 2 bases short and J 4 bases short, with 3 bases between. The CDR3 contains 11 residues. From germline, CDR1 is SGHTA and CDR2 FQGNSA. Written as DNA, the CDR3 is TGTGCCAGCAGCTTACAGTACGAGCAGTACTTC. Its translation: CASSLQYEQYF.

The genes are TRBV30 and TRBJ1-3; D gene ambiguous. V was clipped by 5 bases and J by 0 bases, with 5 bases between them. This CDR3 has 12 residues. Germline CDR1 GTSNPN, CDR2 SVGIG (reference sequence). CDR3 sequence (DNA): TGTGCCTGGCAAGGCTCTGGAAACACCATATATTTT. It codes for CAWQGSGNTIYF.

The V gene is TRBV5-1, the J gene TRBJ2-5; 12 bases align to TRBD2. This CDR3 region has 15 residues. The germline CDR1 and CDR2 sequences are SGHRS and YFSETQ. The V segment lost 0 bases and the J segment 5 bases; nucleotides outside the gene matches: 2. This CDR3 is CASSLATSGSETQYF. The CDR3 nucleotides are TGCGCCAGCAGCTTGGCGACTAGCGGGAGTGAGACCCAGTACTTC.

This chain links TRBV18 with TRBJ1-5; no definite D call. Trimming pared 6 bases from V and 7 bases from J, leaving 13 bases between. The germline gives CDR1 KGHSH, CDR2 LQKENI. The CDR3 runs to 13 residues. CDR3 sequence reads: CASSNGEGQPQHF. The CDR3 DNA follows: TGTGCCAGCTCGAATGGGGAAGGGCAGCCCCAGCATTTT.